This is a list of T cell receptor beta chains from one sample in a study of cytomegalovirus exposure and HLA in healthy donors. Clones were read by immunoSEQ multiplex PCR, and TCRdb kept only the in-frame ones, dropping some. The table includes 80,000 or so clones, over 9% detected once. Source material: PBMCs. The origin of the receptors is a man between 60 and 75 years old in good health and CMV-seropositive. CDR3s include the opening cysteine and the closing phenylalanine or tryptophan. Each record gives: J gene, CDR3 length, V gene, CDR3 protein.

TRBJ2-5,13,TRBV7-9,CASSFEDWETQYF
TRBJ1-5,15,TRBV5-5,CASSLGLSSTQPQHF
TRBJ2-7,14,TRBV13,CASSLGPIAYEQYF
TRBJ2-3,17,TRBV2,CASSEYGATGYADTQYF
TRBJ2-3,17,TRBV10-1,CASSLLAHGKGTDTQYF
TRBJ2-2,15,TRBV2,CASSQPGGNTGELFF
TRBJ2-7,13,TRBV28,CASRREGTYEQYF
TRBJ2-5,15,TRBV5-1,CASSLEVYRDRQQYF
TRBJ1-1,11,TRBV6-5,CASSQGTEAFF
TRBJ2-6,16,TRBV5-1,CASSFERGDGANVLTF
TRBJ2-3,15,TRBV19,CASSIGTGIGDTQYF